What follows are 20 T cell receptor beta chains derived from one specimen sequenced in a study of blood T cell repertoires in COVID-19. The table came from immunoSEQ multiplex PCR; TCRdb's copy has only in-frame clones and leaves some out. This table holds about 250,000 clones, about 86% found once. Sample: peripheral blood. These receptor sequences come from a man older than 75 with acute or convalescent COVID-19.

This clone was found once. The same CDR3 can be traced to other DNA sequences in this sample. V and J are TRBV6-5 and TRBJ2-2; a possible D gene is TRBD1 (6 bases). The CDR3 runs to 14 residues. The ends were cut back, 2 bases at V and 4 bases at J, with 8 bases in the middle. CDR1 and CDR2 from the germline V gene are MNHEY and SVGAGI. The CDR3 sequence: CASSYQGGTGELFF. As DNA, the CDR3 is TGTGCCAGCAGTTACCAAGGGGGCACCGGGGAGCTGTTTTTT.

The V call is TRBV6-2 or TRBV6-3, the J call TRBJ2-3; 10 positions agree with TRBD2. The ends lost 0 bases at V and 0 bases at J; junction bases unmatched: 15. Germline CDR1 and CDR2: MNHEY and SVGEGT. The CDR3 length is 21 residues. CDR3 DNA: TGTGCCAGCAGTTACTCTAAAACCCTGATAGCGGGAGGCCTCAGCACAGATACGCAGTATTTT. Translated: CASSYSKTLIAGGLSTDTQYF.

The rearrangement links TRBV28 to TRBJ2-7, with 8 bases matching TRBD1. Germline CDR1 MDHEN, CDR2 SYDVKM. The CDR3 loop spans 14 amino acids. Losses at the gene ends were 5 bases for V and 3 bases for J; bases not matched to a gene: 6. The CDR3: CASSLPGGNYEQYF. In DNA, the CDR3 is TGTGCCAGCAGTCTTCCAGGGGGCAACTACGAGCAGTACTTC.

CDR3 nucleotides: TGTGCCGGCAAATCGGGGACAGGGGTGTTAGATACGCAGTATTTT. The encoded protein is CAGKSGTGVLDTQYF. The rearrangement joins TRBV28 to TRBJ2-3; 10 nucleotides match TRBD1. The germline gives CDR1 MDHEN, CDR2 SYDVKM. The V gene end was trimmed by 11 bases and the J gene end by 5 bases; junction bases not matched to a gene: 13. This CDR3 is 15 amino acids long.

This sequence joins TRBV4-1 and TRBJ1-2; D is possibly TRBD1 (6 bases). V lost 3 bases and J 4 bases, leaving 18 bases between the germline ends. Germline values: CDR1 MGHRA, CDR2 YSYEKL. This CDR3 spans 16 amino acids. The CDR3 region is CASSHGRQEVTYGYTF. DNA of the CDR3: TGCGCCAGCAGCCATGGCCGACAGGAGGTAACCTATGGCTACACCTTC.

This clone was observed a single time. The chain joins TRBV9 to TRBJ2-3; 7 bases agree with TRBD1. V shed 0 bases, J shed 2 bases, and the junction held 3 bases outside the gene matches. The germline V gene has CDR1 SGDLS and CDR2 YYNGEE. The CDR3 contains 15 residues. The CDR3 DNA is TGTGCCAGCAGCGTAGGGACAGGCCCCACAGATACGCAGTATTTT. Translated: CASSVGTGPTDTQYF.

The V call is TRBV7-6, the J call TRBJ2-6, with 9 bases matching TRBD1. Germline values: CDR1 SGHVS, CDR2 FNYEAQ. The CDR3 sequence is 16 residues long. The junction had 2 bases not matched to a gene; V was cut back by 5 bases and J by 0 bases. CDR3 sequence reads: CASSTGQGSGANVLTF. The CDR3 DNA is TGTGCCAGCAGCACGGGACAGGGCTCTGGGGCCAACGTCCTGACTTTC.

There are a few counts of this clone. The chain joins TRBV18 to TRBJ1-1; no firm D call. Germline CDR1 KGHSH, CDR2 LQKENI. Trimming shortened V by 3 bases and J by 3 bases, and 8 bases separated the two germline ends. The CDR3 consists of 13 residues. The DNA of the CDR3 is TGTGCCAGCTCACCCCGGTTAGACACTGAAGCTTTCTTT. Its translation: CASSPRLDTEAFF.

V usage is TRBV24-1 and J usage is TRBJ1-5; D perhaps matches TRBD1 (5 bases). V was clipped by 7 bases and J by 4 bases, with 22 bases between them. The CDR3 loop spans 17 amino acids. Looked up from germline, CDR1 is KGHDR and CDR2 is SFDVKD. In DNA, the CDR3 is TGTGCCACCAGCTCCGGGGGGATCAGGGATGGGAATCAGCCCCAGCATTTT. Its translation is CATSSGGIRDGNQPQHF.

The chain carries TRBV4-2 and TRBJ2-3, with D tentatively TRBD1 (6 bases). This CDR3 region has 15 residues. Germline CDR1 and CDR2: LGHNA and YNFKEQ. V gave up 4 bases and J gave up 2 bases, with 13 bases separating them. Here the CDR3 DNA reads TGTGCCAGCAGCCCGCAACAGGGAATCACAGATACGCAGTATTTT. Its protein product is CASSPQQGITDTQYF.

The rearrangement uses TRBV5-1 and TRBJ2-2; D might be TRBD1 (5 bases). Germline V CDR1 and CDR2: SGHRS, YFSETQ. V lost 4 bases, J lost 1 base, and 14 bases lay in between. The CDR3 totals 16 residues. The CDR3 loop is CASSAQGRLNTGELFF. The CDR3 coding sequence is TGCGCCAGCAGCGCCCAGGGTAGATTGAACACCGGGGAGCTGTTTTTT.

The CDR3 nucleotides read TGTGCCAGCAGCTTAGTGTCGGGGTTCAACACCGGGGAGCTGTTTTTT. This gives the protein CASSLVSGFNTGELFF. The rearrangement joins TRBV7-6 to TRBJ2-2; tentative D call: TRBD2 (5 bases). Germline CDR1 reads SGHVS; CDR2 reads FNYEAQ. With 1 base removed from V and 2 bases from J, the gap between germline ends came to 11 bases. This CDR3 is built from 16 residues.

Here the CDR3 reads CASSPWGVANTEAFF. CDR3 sequence (DNA): TGTGCCAGCAGTCCCTGGGGGGTGGCGAACACTGAAGCTTTCTTT. V usage is TRBV5-5 and J usage is TRBJ1-1, with TRBD1 as a possible D gene (5 bases). Germline V gene sequence: CDR1 SGHKS, CDR2 YYEKEE (reference sequence). The CDR3 is 15 amino acids. Trimming pared 5 bases from V and 1 base from J, leaving 15 bases between.

This clone has just a few counts. The rearrangement joins TRBV7-2 to TRBJ1-3; 12 positions match TRBD1. This CDR3 region has 16 residues. The V gene's germline CDR1 is SGHTA and CDR2 FQGNSA. With V trimmed by 5 bases and J by 14 bases, 16 bases remained unmatched. CDR3 in amino acids: CASSPQSGTGGARVYF. CDR3 DNA: TGTGCCAGCAGCCCACAGTCGGGGACAGGGGGCGCTAGGGTATATTTT.

The count of this clone is one. The chain has TRBV12-3 or TRBV12-4 and TRBJ1-2; D is ambiguous. Trimming took off 5 bases at V and 9 bases at J, with 13 bases between the two ends. The CDR3 length is 12 residues. CDR3 in DNA: TGTGCCAGCAGTACCGATGCGGGTCGCTACACCTTC. This encodes CASSTDAGRYTF.

The chain has TRBV9 and TRBJ1-6; 10 nucleotides align to TRBD1. The germline V gene encodes CDR1 SGDLS and CDR2 YYNGEE. CDR3 length: 14 residues. Trimming at V came to 3 bases and at J to 9 bases, leaving 3 bases not matched to a gene. In DNA form, the CDR3 reads TGTGCCAGCAGCGAGACAGGGGGCAGTTCACCCCTCCACTTT. It is translated as CASSETGGSSPLHF.

The chain links TRBV7-2 to TRBJ2-3; TRBD2 aligns across 8 bases. The CDR3 covers 14 residues. CDR1 and CDR2 (germline): SGHTA, FQGNSA. V lost 5 bases, J lost 3 bases, and 4 bases stayed unmatched. The CDR3 reads CASSREGLTDTQYF. Here the CDR3 DNA reads TGTGCCAGCAGCCGGGAGGGCCTTACAGATACGCAGTATTTT. Together with reference TRBV7-2 and TRBJ2-3, the CDR3 gives the full variable domain: GAGVSQSPSNKVTEKGKDVELRCDPISGHTALYWYRQSLGQGLEFLIYFQGNSAPDKSGLPSDRFSAERTGGSVSTLTIQRTQQEDSAVYLCASSREGLTDTQYFGPGTRLTVL.

The rearrangement uses TRBV24-1 and TRBJ2-5; D gene uncertain. This CDR3 contains 14 residues. Germline V gives CDR1 KGHDR, CDR2 SFDVKD. With 3 bases removed from V and 2 bases from J, the gap between germline ends came to 9 bases. CDR3 region: CATSDGGVQETQYF. CDR3 coding DNA: TGTGCCACCAGTGATGGCGGTGTTCAAGAGACCCAGTACTTC.

V is TRBV19 and J is TRBJ2-2, with 7 bases aligning to TRBD1. From germline, CDR1 is LNHDA and CDR2 SQIVND (reference sequence). The CDR3 loop spans 15 amino acids. V was clipped by 6 bases and J by 4 bases; unmatched bases: 8. The CDR3 spells CASSPFRGSTGELFF. CDR3 bases: TGTGCCAGTAGCCCATTCAGGGGGAGCACCGGGGAGCTGTTTTTT. Drawing the rest from reference TRBV19 and TRBJ2-2, the complete variable domain is DGGITQSPKYLFRKEGQNVTLSCEQNLNHDAMYWYRQDPGQGLRLIYYSQIVNDFQKGDIAEGYSVSREKKESFPLTVTSAQKNPTAFYLCASSPFRGSTGELFFGEGSRLTVL.

This rearrangement joins TRBV28 to TRBJ1-6; D is unclear. The germline CDR1 and CDR2 sequences are MDHEN and SYDVKM. Trimming removed 6 bases from V and 7 bases from J, with 13 bases in between. This CDR3 is built from 14 residues. The CDR3 loop reads CASRARTGNSPLHF. In nucleotides, the CDR3 is TGTGCCAGCAGAGCCCGGACGGGAAATTCACCCCTCCACTTT.